The rows below give T cell receptor beta chains drawn from one sample of a study of blood T cell repertoires in COVID-19. This table comes from immunoSEQ multiplex PCR, and its TCRdb copy is limited to in-frame clones, with some not included. The sample records about 330,000 clones, approximately 88% being singletons. Sequenced input: peripheral blood. The receptors originated from a young man who had recovered from COVID-19. CDR3s include the opening cysteine and the closing phenylalanine or tryptophan. The D gene is left open where the match is weak. Where a row states a size, it is once, few, many or the class of an expanded clone; other rows omit it.

CDR3,DNA,size,V,D,J
CATSSGGGRNTEAFF,TGTGCCACCAGCAGTGGAGGAGGGCGGAACACTGAAGCTTTCTTT,-,TRBV15,-,TRBJ1-1
CASAPGQTNYGYTF,TGTGCCAGCGCCCCGGGACAGACTAACTATGGCTACACCTTC,-,TRBV7-3,TRBD1,TRBJ1-2
CASSFSGGANEQFF,TGTGCCAGCAGCTTTAGCGGGGGGGCCAATGAGCAGTTCTTC,-,TRBV5-4,TRBD2,TRBJ2-1
CASSQATGTGRMPQHF,TGTGCCAGCAGCCAGGCGACCGGGACAGGGCGCATGCCCCAGCATTTT,-,TRBV3-1/TRBV3-2,TRBD1,TRBJ1-5
CASSLTSGREGSYEQYF,TGTGCCAGCAGCCTGACTAGCGGGAGGGAAGGGTCCTACGAGCAGTACTTC,-,TRBV7-9,TRBD2,TRBJ2-7
CASSRGQGDNEQFF,TGTGCCAGCAGTCGAGGGCAGGGGGATAATGAGCAGTTCTTC,-,TRBV11-2,TRBD1,TRBJ2-1
CASSLVASGRARTDTQYF,TGTGCCAGCAGCTTAGTGGCTAGCGGGAGGGCCCGCACAGATACGCAGTATTTT,-,TRBV11-2,TRBD2,TRBJ2-3
CATRASGGLLSEQFF,TGTGCCACCAGGGCAAGCGGGGGGCTCCTTAGTGAGCAGTTCTTC,-,TRBV24-1,TRBD2,TRBJ2-1
CASSEGRDEQFF,TGTGCCAGCAGTGAAGGGAGGGATGAGCAGTTCTTC,few,TRBV2,-,TRBJ2-1
CASSLSGGELFF,TGTGCCAGCAGTTTATCGGGCGGGGAGCTGTTTTTT,-,TRBV12-3/TRBV12-4,-,TRBJ2-2
CASSSTTGWGSGANVLTF,TGTGCCAGCTCATCAACGACAGGGTGGGGCTCTGGGGCCAACGTCCTGACTTTC,-,TRBV18,TRBD1,TRBJ2-6
CASSQVIRTGVNDTQYF,TGCGCCAGCAGCCAAGTGATAAGGACAGGAGTCAACGATACGCAGTATTTT,-,TRBV4-3,TRBD1,TRBJ2-3
CASSLEQGGNQPQHF,TGTGCCAGCAGCTTAGAACAGGGTGGCAATCAGCCCCAGCATTTT,-,TRBV7-8,-,TRBJ1-5
CASSSDFLYEQYF,TGTGCCAGCAGCTCGGACTTCCTCTACGAGCAGTACTTC,-,TRBV4-2,-,TRBJ2-7
CASLGLVFNEQFF,TGTGCCAGCCTGGGACTAGTTTTCAATGAGCAGTTCTTC,-,TRBV6-6,TRBD2,TRBJ2-1
CASSLAASGGLYEQYF,TGTGCCAGCAGCTTGGCGGCTAGCGGGGGGCTCTACGAGCAGTACTTC,-,TRBV5-4,TRBD2,TRBJ2-7
CAISESGKPQHF,TGTGCCATCAGTGAGTCGGGCAAGCCCCAGCATTTT,few,TRBV10-3,-,TRBJ1-5
CASRDSSKNTEAFF,TGTGCCAGCAGAGACAGCTCCAAGAACACTGAAGCTTTCTTT,few,TRBV27,-,TRBJ1-1
CATQGVEGTEAFF,TGTGCCACCCAGGGAGTGGAGGGCACTGAAGCTTTCTTT,-,TRBV2,-,TRBJ1-1
CASSLDLGRNYGYTF,TGTGCCAGCAGCTTAGATTTAGGGAGGAACTATGGCTACACCTTC,-,TRBV7-8,-,TRBJ1-2
CASSFWGQGNTGELFF,TGCGCCAGCAGCTTCTGGGGACAGGGGAACACCGGGGAGCTGTTTTTT,-,TRBV5-1,TRBD1,TRBJ2-2
CASSQQGISYNEQFF,TGTGCCAGCAGCCAACAGGGGATCTCCTACAATGAGCAGTTCTTC,-,TRBV3-1/TRBV3-2,-,TRBJ2-1
CAWSGTVLGYEQYF,TGTGCCTGGAGTGGGACTGTCTTAGGATACGAGCAGTACTTC,-,TRBV30,-,TRBJ2-7
CATSDSGDSTDTQYF,TGTGCCACCAGTGACTCGGGGGATAGCACAGATACGCAGTATTTT,-,TRBV24-1,-,TRBJ2-3
CASSSPQGVTYSYEQYF,TGTGCCAGCAGCTCCCCCCAGGGGGTGACGTACTCCTACGAGCAGTACTTC,-,TRBV11-2,TRBD1,TRBJ2-7
CASSIRALDRGANTEAFF,TGTGCCAGCAGCATTCGAGCCTTGGACAGGGGAGCGAACACTGAAGCTTTCTTT,-,TRBV21-1,-,TRBJ1-1
CASSLLGGEAFF,TGCGCCAGCAGCCTACTGGGGGGTGAAGCTTTCTTT,-,TRBV4-3,-,TRBJ1-1
CASSYDRDYGYTF,TGTGCCAGCAGTTACGACAGGGACTATGGCTACACCTTC,-,TRBV6-5,TRBD1,TRBJ1-2
CASSIDKAGTYNEQFF,TGTGCCAGTAGTATAGATAAAGCAGGTACCTACAATGAGCAGTTCTTC,-,TRBV19,-,TRBJ2-1
CASSPRVGTGVTGELFF,TGCGCCAGCAGCCCCCGGGTGGGGACAGGGGTGACCGGGGAGCTGTTTTTT,-,TRBV5-1,TRBD1,TRBJ2-2
CASSLYSLETQYF,TGTGCCAGCAGCTTATATTCTCTCGAGACCCAGTACTTC,-,TRBV7-9,-,TRBJ2-5
CASSLQGGYEQYF,TGTGCCAGCAGCTTACAGGGTGGGTACGAGCAGTACTTC,-,TRBV5-4,-,TRBJ2-7
CASSEPGQGYEQYF,TGTGCCAGCAGCGAGCCGGGACAGGGCTACGAGCAGTACTTC,-,TRBV5-4,TRBD1,TRBJ2-7
CASSPPGRTNTGELFF,TGTGCCAGCTCACCACCTGGACGGACAAACACCGGGGAGCTGTTTTTT,few,TRBV18,-,TRBJ2-2
CASSRGLHNEQFF,TGTGCCAGCAGCCGGGGACTCCACAATGAGCAGTTCTTC,-,TRBV14,-,TRBJ2-1
CASSPTVTYNEQFF,TGTGCCAGCAGCCCTACCGTGACCTACAATGAGCAGTTCTTC,-,TRBV4-2,-,TRBJ2-1
CASDPTGDITDTQYF,TGTGCCAGTGACCCCACCGGGGACATTACAGATACGCAGTATTTT,once,TRBV19,-,TRBJ2-3
CASSPQGAHDYGYTF,TGTGCCAGCAGTCCACAGGGGGCGCATGACTATGGCTACACCTTC,-,TRBV2,TRBD1,TRBJ1-2
CASSSGTSGSTDTQYF,TGCGCCAGCAGCTCGGGGACTAGCGGGAGTACAGATACGCAGTATTTT,-,TRBV5-1,TRBD2,TRBJ2-3
CASSPGTGGNYEQYF,TGTGCCAGCAGCCCCGGGACAGGGGGCAACTACGAGCAGTACTTC,-,TRBV14,TRBD1,TRBJ2-7
CASSMNGQSSYNSPLHF,TGTGCCAGCAGCATGAACGGACAGAGCTCCTATAATTCACCCCTCCACTTT,-,TRBV7-3,-,TRBJ1-6
CASSSSDMDTEAFF,TGTGCCAGCAGCTCCAGCGATATGGACACTGAAGCTTTCTTT,-,TRBV11-2,-,TRBJ1-1